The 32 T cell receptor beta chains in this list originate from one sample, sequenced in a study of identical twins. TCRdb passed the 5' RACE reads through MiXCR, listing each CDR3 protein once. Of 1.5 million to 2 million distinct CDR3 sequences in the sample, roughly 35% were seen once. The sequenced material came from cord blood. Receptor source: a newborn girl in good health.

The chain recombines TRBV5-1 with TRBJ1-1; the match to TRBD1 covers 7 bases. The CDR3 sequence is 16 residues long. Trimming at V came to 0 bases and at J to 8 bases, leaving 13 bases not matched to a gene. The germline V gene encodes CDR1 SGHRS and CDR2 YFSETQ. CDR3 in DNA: TGCGCCAGCAGCTTGGAGTCTGGGACAGCAGGGAGGGAAGCTTTCTTT. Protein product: CASSLESGTAGREAFF.

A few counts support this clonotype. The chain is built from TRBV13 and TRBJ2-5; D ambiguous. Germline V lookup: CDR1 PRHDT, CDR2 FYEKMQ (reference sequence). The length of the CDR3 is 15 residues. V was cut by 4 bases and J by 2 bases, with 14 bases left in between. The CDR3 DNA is TGTGCCAGCAGCTCCAAGGCGGACGGACAAGAGACCCAGTACTTC. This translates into CASSSKADGQETQYF.

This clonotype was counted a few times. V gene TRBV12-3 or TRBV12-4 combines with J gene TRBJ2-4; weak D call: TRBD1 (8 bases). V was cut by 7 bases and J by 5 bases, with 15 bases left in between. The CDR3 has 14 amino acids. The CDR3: CASNNRGGENIQYF. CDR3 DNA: TGTGCCAGCAATAACAGGGGGGGGGAAAACATTCAGTACTTC.

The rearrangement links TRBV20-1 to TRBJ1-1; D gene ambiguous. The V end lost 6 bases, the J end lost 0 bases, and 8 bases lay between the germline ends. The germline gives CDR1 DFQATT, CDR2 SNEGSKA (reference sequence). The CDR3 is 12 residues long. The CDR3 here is CSALGMNTEAFF. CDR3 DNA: TGCAGTGCCCTAGGGATGAACACTGAAGCTTTCTTT.

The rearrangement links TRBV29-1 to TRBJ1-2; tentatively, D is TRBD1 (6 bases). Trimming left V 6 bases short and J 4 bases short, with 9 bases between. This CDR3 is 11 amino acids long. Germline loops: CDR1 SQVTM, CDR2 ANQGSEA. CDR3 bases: TGCAGCGTGGACAGCGCCTATGGCTACACCTTC. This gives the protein CSVDSAYGYTF. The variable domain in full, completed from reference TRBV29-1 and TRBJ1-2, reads SAVISQKPSRDICQRGTSLTIQCQVDSQVTMMFWYRQQPGQSLTLIATANQGSEATYESGFVIDKFPISRPNLTFSTLTVSNMSPEDSSIYLCSVDSAYGYTFGSGTRLTVV.

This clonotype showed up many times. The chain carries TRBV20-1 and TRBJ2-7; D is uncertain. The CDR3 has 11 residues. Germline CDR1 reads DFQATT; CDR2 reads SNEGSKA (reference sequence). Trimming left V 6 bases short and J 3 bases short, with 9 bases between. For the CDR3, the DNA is TGCAGTGCCGAGTCCTTCTACGAGCAGTACTTC. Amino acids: CSAESFYEQYF.

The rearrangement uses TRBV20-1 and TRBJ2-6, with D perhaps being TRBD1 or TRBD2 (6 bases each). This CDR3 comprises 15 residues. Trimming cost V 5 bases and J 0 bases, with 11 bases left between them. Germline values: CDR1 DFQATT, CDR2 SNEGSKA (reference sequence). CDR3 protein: CSAYKGGSGANVLTF. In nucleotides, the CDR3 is TGCAGTGCTTATAAGGGGGGCTCTGGGGCCAACGTCCTGACTTTC.

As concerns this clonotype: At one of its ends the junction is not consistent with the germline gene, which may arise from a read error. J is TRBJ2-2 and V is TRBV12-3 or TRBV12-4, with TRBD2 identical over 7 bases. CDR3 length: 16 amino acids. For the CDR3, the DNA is TGTGCCGGCAGTACCTTATCGATTCGGACTAGCGGGGAGCTGTTTTTT. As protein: CAGSTLSIRTSGELFF.

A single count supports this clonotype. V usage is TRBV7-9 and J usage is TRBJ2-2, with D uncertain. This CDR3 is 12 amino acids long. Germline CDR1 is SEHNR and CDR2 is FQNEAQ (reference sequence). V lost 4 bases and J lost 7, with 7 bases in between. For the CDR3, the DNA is TGTGCCAGCAGCTGGTCAAACGGGGAGCTGTTTTTT. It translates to CASSWSNGELFF.

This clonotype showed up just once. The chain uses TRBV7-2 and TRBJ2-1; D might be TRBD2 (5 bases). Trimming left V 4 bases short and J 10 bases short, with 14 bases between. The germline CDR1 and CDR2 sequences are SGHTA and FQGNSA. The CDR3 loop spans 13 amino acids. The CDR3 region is CASSSPTKHEQFF. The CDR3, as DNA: TGTGCCAGCAGCTCCCCGACTAAACACGAGCAGTTCTTC. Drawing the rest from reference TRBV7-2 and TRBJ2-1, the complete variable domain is GAGVSQSPSNKVTEKGKDVELRCDPISGHTALYWYRQSLGQGLEFLIYFQGNSAPDKSGLPSDRFSAERTGGSVSTLTIQRTQQEDSAVYLCASSSPTKHEQFFGPGTRLTVL.

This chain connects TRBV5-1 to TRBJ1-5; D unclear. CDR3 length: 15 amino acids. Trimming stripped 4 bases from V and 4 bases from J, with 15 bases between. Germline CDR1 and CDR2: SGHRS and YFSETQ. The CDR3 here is CASSRRGGRNQPQHF. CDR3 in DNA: TGCGCCAGCAGCAGGCGGGGTGGTCGGAATCAGCCCCAGCATTTT.

This CDR3 is CSAKSGSPLREQYF. For the CDR3, the DNA is TGCAGTGCAAAGAGCGGGAGCCCACTTCGCGAGCAGTACTTC. The rearrangement joins TRBV20-1 to TRBJ2-5; TRBD2 agrees at 8 bases. The last part of the DNA fits TRBJ2-7 better; the J call may be wrong. There are 14 residues in the CDR3. From germline, CDR1 is DFQATT and CDR2 SNEGSKA (reference sequence).

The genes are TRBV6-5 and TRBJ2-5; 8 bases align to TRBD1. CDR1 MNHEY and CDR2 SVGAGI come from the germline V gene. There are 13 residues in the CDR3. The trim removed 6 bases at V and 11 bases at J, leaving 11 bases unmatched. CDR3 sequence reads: CASRNSGGDEQYF. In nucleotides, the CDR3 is TGTGCCAGCAGAAATTCAGGGGGCGATGAGCAGTACTTC.

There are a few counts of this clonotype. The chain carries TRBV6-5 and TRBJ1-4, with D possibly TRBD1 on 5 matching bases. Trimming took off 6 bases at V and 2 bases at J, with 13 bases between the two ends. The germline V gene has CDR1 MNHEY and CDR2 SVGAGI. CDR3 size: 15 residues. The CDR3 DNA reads TGTGCCAGCAGACCGGACCGGGGGACTAATGAAAAACTGTTTTTT. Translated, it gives CASRPDRGTNEKLFF.

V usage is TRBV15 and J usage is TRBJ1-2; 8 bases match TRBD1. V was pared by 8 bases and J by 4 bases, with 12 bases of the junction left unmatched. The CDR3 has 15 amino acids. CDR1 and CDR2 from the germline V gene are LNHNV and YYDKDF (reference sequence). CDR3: CATGGYRGMAYGYTF. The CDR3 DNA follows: TGTGCCACCGGCGGTTACAGGGGGATGGCCTATGGCTACACCTTC. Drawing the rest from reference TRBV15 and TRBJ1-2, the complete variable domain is DAMVIQNPRYQVTQFGKPVTLSCSQTLNHNVMYWYQQKSSQAPKLLFHYYDKDFNNEADTPDNFQSRRPNTSFCFLDIRSPGLGDTAMYLCATGGYRGMAYGYTFGSGTRLTVV.

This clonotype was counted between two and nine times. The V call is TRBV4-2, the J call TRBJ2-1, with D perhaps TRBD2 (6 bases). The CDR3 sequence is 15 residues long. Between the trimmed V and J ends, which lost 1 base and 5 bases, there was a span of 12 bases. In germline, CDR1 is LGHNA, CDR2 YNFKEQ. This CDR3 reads CASSQGDSPDNEQFF. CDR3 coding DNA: TGTGCCAGCAGCCAAGGGGACTCTCCAGACAATGAGCAGTTCTTC.

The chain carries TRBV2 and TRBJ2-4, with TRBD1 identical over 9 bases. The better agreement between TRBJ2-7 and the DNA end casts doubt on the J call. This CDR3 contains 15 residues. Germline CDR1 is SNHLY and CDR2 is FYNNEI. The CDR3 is CASSGGQGKNYEQYF. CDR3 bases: TGTGCCAGCAGTGGAGGACAGGGGAAAAACTACGAGCAGTACTTC.

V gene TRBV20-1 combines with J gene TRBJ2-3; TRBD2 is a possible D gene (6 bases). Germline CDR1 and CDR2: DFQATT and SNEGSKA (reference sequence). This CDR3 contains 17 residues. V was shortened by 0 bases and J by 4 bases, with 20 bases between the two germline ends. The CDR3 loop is CSAREEASESFSDTQYF. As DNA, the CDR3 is TGCAGTGCTAGAGAGGAGGCTAGCGAGAGCTTTTCAGATACGCAGTATTTT.

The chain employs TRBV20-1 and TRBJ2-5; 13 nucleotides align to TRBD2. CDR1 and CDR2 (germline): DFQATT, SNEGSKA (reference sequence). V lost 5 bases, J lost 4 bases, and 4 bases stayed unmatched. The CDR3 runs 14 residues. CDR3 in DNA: TGCAGTGCTGTCCGACTAGCGGGAGGAGAGACCCAGTACTTC. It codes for CSAVRLAGGETQYF.

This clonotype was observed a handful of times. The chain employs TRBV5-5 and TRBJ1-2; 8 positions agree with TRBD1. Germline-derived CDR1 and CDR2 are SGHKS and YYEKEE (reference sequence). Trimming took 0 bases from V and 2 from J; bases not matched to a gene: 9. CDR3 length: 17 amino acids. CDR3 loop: CASSLAPQGASNYGYTF. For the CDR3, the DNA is TGTGCCAGCAGCTTGGCCCCTCAGGGGGCCTCGAACTATGGCTACACCTTC. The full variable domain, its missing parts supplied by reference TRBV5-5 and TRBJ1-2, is DAGVTQSPTHLIKTRGQQVTLRCSPISGHKSVSWYQQVLGQGPQFIFQYYEKEERGRGNFPDRFSARQFPNYSSELNVNALLLGDSALYLCASSLAPQGASNYGYTFGSGTRLTVV.

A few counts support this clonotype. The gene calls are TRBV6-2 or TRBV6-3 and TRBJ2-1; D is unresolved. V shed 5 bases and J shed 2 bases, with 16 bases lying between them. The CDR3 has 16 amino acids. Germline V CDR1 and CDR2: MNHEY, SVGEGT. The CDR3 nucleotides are TGTGCCAGCAGTAAACCCCGGCGTAGGGCCTACAATGAGCAGTTCTTC. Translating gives CASSKPRRRAYNEQFF.

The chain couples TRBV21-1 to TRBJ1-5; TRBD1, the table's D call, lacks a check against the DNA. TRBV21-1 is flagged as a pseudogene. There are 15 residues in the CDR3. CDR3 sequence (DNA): TGTGCCAGCAGGCCCCGGACAGAGGCCAATCAGCCCCAGCATTTT. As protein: CASRPRTEANQPQHF.

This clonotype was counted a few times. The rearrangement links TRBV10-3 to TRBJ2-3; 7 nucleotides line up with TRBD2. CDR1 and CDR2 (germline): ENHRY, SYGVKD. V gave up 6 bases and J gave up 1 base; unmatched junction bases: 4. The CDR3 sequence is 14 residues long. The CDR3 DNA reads TGTGCCATCAGCGGGAGGAGGCGCACAGATACGCAGTATTTT. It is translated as CAISGRRRTDTQYF.

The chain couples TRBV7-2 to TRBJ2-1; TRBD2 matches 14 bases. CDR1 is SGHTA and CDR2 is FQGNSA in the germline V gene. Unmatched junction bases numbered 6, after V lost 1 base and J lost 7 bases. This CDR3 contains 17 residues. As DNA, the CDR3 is TGTGCCAGCAGCTTAGGGGGACTAGCGGGAGTGGGGAATGAGCAGTTCTTC. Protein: CASSLGGLAGVGNEQFF.

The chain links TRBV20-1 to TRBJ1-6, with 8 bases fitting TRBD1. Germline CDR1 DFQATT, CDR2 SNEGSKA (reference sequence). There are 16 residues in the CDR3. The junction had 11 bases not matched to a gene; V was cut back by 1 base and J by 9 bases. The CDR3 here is CSARAQTGTGGSPLHF. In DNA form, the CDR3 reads TGCAGTGCTAGAGCTCAGACCGGGACAGGAGGTTCACCCCTCCACTTT.

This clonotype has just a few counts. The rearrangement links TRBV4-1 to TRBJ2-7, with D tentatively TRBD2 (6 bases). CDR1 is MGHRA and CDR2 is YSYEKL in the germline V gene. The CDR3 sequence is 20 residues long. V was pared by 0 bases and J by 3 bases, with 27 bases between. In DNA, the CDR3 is TGCGCCAGCAGCCAAGACCCCCCCATCATAGGAAGCGGGTATGACTACGAGCAGTACTTC. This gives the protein CASSQDPPIIGSGYDYEQYF.

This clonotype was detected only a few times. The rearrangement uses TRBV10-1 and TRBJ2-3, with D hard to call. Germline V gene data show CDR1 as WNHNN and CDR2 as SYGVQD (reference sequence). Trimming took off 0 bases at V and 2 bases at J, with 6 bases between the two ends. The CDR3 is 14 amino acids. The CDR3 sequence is CASSESGPTDTQYF. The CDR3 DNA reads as TGCGCCAGCAGTGAGTCGGGCCCCACAGATACGCAGTATTTT.

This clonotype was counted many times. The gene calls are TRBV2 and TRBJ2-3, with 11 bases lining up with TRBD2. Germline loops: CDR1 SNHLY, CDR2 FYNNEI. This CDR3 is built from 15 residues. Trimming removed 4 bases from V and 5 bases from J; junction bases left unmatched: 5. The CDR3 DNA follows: TGTGCCAGCAGTGCTCTAGCGGGAGGTGTAGATACGCAGTATTTT. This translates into CASSALAGGVDTQYF.

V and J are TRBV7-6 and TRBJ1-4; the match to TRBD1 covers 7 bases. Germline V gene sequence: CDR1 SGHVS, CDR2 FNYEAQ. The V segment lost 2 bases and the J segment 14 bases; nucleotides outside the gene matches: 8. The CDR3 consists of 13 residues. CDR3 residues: CASSLTLDRDLFF. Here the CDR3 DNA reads TGTGCCAGCAGCTTAACTCTAGACAGGGACCTGTTTTTT.

The CDR3 loop is CASSLEGWQTIYEQYF. The CDR3 coding sequence is TGTGCCAGCAGTTTAGAGGGGTGGCAGACGATTTACGAGCAGTACTTC. The rearrangement joins TRBV12-3 or TRBV12-4 to TRBJ2-7, with D maybe TRBD1 (5 bases). CDR3 length: 16 amino acids. V lost 1 base to trimming and J lost 4 bases, with 17 bases between them.

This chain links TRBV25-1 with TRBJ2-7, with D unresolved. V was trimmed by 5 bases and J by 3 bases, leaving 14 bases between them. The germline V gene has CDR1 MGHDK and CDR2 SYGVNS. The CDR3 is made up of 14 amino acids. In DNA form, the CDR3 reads TGTGCCAGCAGTAAGGCGGTCGCCGACTACGAGCAGTACTTC. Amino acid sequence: CASSKAVADYEQYF.

The CDR3, as DNA: TGTGCCAGCAGTTTAGCCGGACTAGCGGACCACACCGGGGAGCTGTTTTTT. Residues: CASSLAGLADHTGELFF. This chain connects TRBV12-3 or TRBV12-4 to TRBJ2-2; 10 bases fit TRBD2. This CDR3 region has 17 residues. The V segment lost 0 bases and the J segment 3 bases; nucleotides outside the gene matches: 4.